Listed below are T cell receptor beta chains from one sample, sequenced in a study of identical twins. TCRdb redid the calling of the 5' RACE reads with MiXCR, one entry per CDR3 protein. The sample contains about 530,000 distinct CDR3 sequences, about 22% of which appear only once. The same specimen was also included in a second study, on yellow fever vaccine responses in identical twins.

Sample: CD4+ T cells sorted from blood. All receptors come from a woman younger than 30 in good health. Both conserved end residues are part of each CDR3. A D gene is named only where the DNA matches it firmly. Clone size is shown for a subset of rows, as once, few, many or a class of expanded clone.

CDR3aa: CASSLAGIGYTF
CDR3nt: TGTGCCAGCAGCTTAGCGGGAATTGGCTACACCTTC
d_gene: NA
v_gene: TRBV7-9
j_gene: TRBJ1-2
abundance: NA

CDR3aa: CASSQGFGNQPQHF
CDR3nt: TGTGCCAGCAGCCAGGGCTTTGGCAATCAGCCCCAGCATTTT
d_gene: NA
v_gene: TRBV3-1
j_gene: TRBJ1-5
abundance: NA

CDR3aa: CASSPRLATNEKLFF
CDR3nt: TGCGCCAGCAGCCCGAGACTTGCAACTAATGAAAAACTGTTTTTT
d_gene: NA
v_gene: TRBV5-1
j_gene: TRBJ1-4
abundance: few

CDR3aa: CASGASGQTNYGYTF
CDR3nt: TGCGCCAGCGGAGCTTCGGGACAGACCAACTATGGCTACACCTTC
d_gene: TRBD1
v_gene: TRBV5-1
j_gene: TRBJ1-2
abundance: few

CDR3aa: CASSLSSGRGEQYF
CDR3nt: TGTGCCAGCAGTTTAAGTAGCGGGAGGGGCGAGCAGTACTTC
d_gene: TRBD2
v_gene: TRBV12-3/TRBV12-4
j_gene: TRBJ2-7
abundance: few

CDR3aa: CASSVATGQGSNEQFF
CDR3nt: TGTGCCAGCAGTGTTGCGACGGGACAGGGGTCCAATGAGCAGTTCTTC
d_gene: TRBD1
v_gene: TRBV28
j_gene: TRBJ2-1
abundance: NA

CDR3aa: CASSFGQDTDTQYF
CDR3nt: TGCGCCAGCAGCTTCGGACAGGACACAGATACGCAGTATTTT
d_gene: TRBD1
v_gene: TRBV5-1
j_gene: TRBJ2-3
abundance: many

CDR3aa: CAISFSVALDTQYF
CDR3nt: TGTGCCATCAGTTTTAGCGTGGCGTTAGATACGCAGTATTTT
d_gene: NA
v_gene: TRBV10-3
j_gene: TRBJ2-3
abundance: NA

CDR3aa: CASSQGQGPYNEQFF
CDR3nt: TGCGCCAGCAGCCAAGGACAGGGGCCCTACAATGAGCAGTTCTTC
d_gene: TRBD1
v_gene: TRBV5-1
j_gene: TRBJ2-1
abundance: few

CDR3aa: CASSLWGRGYQETQYF
CDR3nt: TGTGCCAGCAGTTTATGGGGGCGGGGGTACCAAGAGACCCAGTACTTC
d_gene: TRBD2
v_gene: TRBV28
j_gene: TRBJ2-5
abundance: NA

CDR3aa: CASSYERQRDEQFF
CDR3nt: TGTGCCAGCAGTTACGAGCGGCAAAGGGATGAGCAGTTCTTC
d_gene: NA
v_gene: TRBV6-5
j_gene: TRBJ2-1
abundance: NA

CDR3aa: CASSITSEQFF
CDR3nt: TGTGCCAGCAGCATCACTAGCGAGCAGTTCTTC
d_gene: NA
v_gene: TRBV7-6
j_gene: TRBJ2-1
abundance: few

CDR3aa: CAISPSVVTNEKLFF
CDR3nt: TGTGCCATCAGTCCCTCCGTGGTGACAAATGAAAAACTGTTTTTT
d_gene: NA
v_gene: TRBV10-3
j_gene: TRBJ1-4
abundance: NA

CDR3aa: CASSPDRLSYEQYF
CDR3nt: TGTGCCAGCTCACCAGACAGGCTCTCCTACGAGCAGTACTTC
d_gene: NA
v_gene: TRBV18
j_gene: TRBJ2-7
abundance: few

CDR3aa: CASSFGAGSTDTQYF
CDR3nt: TGCGCCAGCAGCTTCGGAGCGGGTTCCACAGATACGCAGTATTTT
d_gene: NA
v_gene: TRBV5-1
j_gene: TRBJ2-3
abundance: many

CDR3aa: CASSFDTNRGNGNEQFF
CDR3nt: TGCGCCAGCAGCTTCGACACTAACAGGGGAAACGGCAATGAGCAGTTCTTC
d_gene: TRBD1
v_gene: TRBV5-1
j_gene: TRBJ2-1
abundance: NA

CDR3aa: CASSLTGTGVVEQYF
CDR3nt: TGTGCCAGCAGCCTTACCGGGACAGGGGTAGTCGAGCAGTACTTC
d_gene: TRBD1
v_gene: TRBV3-1
j_gene: TRBJ2-7
abundance: few

CDR3aa: CSVASGETDTQYF
CDR3nt: TGCAGCGTTGCTAGCGGGGAGACAGATACGCAGTATTTT
d_gene: TRBD2
v_gene: TRBV29-1
j_gene: TRBJ2-3
abundance: few

CDR3aa: CASKSEDSSSYNEQFF
CDR3nt: TGTGCCAGCAAATCCGAGGACTCGAGCTCCTACAATGAGCAGTTCTTC
d_gene: NA
v_gene: TRBV6-4
j_gene: TRBJ2-1
abundance: NA

CDR3aa: CASTSEQGGEQFF
CDR3nt: TGCGCCAGCACCTCTGAACAGGGGGGTGAGCAGTTCTTC
d_gene: TRBD1
v_gene: TRBV5-1
j_gene: TRBJ2-1
abundance: NA

CDR3aa: CASSLPGLAKNIQYF
CDR3nt: TGTGCCAGCAGCTTGCCAGGATTAGCCAAAAACATTCAGTACTTC
d_gene: NA
v_gene: TRBV5-6
j_gene: TRBJ2-4
abundance: NA

CDR3aa: CSARGTGNSYNEQFF
CDR3nt: TGCAGTGCTAGAGGGACAGGGAACTCCTACAATGAGCAGTTCTTC
d_gene: TRBD1
v_gene: TRBV20-1
j_gene: TRBJ2-1
abundance: few

CDR3aa: CAISELRDTQYF
CDR3nt: TGTGCCATCAGTGAGCTGAGGGATACGCAGTATTTT
d_gene: NA
v_gene: TRBV10-3
j_gene: TRBJ2-3
abundance: few

CDR3aa: CATSKVQETQYF
CDR3nt: TGTGCCACCAGCAAAGTACAAGAGACCCAGTACTTC
d_gene: NA
v_gene: TRBV15
j_gene: TRBJ2-5
abundance: few

CDR3aa: CASSLVLTGLAGNNEQFF
CDR3nt: TGTGCCAGCAGCTTAGTTCTAACGGGACTAGCGGGAAACAATGAGCAGTTCTTC
d_gene: TRBD2
v_gene: TRBV7-6
j_gene: TRBJ2-1
abundance: few

CDR3aa: CSATDSSYNSPLHF
CDR3nt: TGCAGTGCCACCGACAGCTCCTATAATTCACCCCTCCACTTT
d_gene: NA
v_gene: TRBV20-1
j_gene: TRBJ1-6
abundance: NA

CDR3aa: CASSSPFGSGRSFTDTQYF
CDR3nt: TGTGCCAGCAGCTCACCATTCGGTAGCGGGAGGTCGTTTACAGATACGCAGTATTTT
d_gene: TRBD2
v_gene: TRBV11-2
j_gene: TRBJ2-3
abundance: few

CDR3aa: CSALRLAGVGNEQFF
CDR3nt: TGCAGTGCCCTACGACTAGCGGGAGTGGGTAATGAGCAGTTCTTC
d_gene: TRBD2
v_gene: TRBV20-1
j_gene: TRBJ2-1
abundance: few

CDR3aa: CSANLAGGKETQYF
CDR3nt: TGCAGTGCTAACCTAGCGGGAGGGAAAGAGACCCAGTACTTC
d_gene: TRBD2
v_gene: TRBV20-1
j_gene: TRBJ2-5
abundance: NA

CDR3aa: CASSPDRGSGELFF
CDR3nt: TGCGCCAGCAGCCCGGACAGGGGGTCCGGGGAGCTGTTTTTT
d_gene: TRBD1
v_gene: TRBV5-1
j_gene: TRBJ2-2
abundance: few

CDR3aa: CATSGSNTGELFF
CDR3nt: TGTGCCACCAGCGGATCGAACACCGGGGAGCTGTTTTTT
d_gene: NA
v_gene: TRBV24-1
j_gene: TRBJ2-2
abundance: few

CDR3aa: CASSHISANANTGELFF
CDR3nt: TGTGCCAGCAGCCACATTAGCGCTAACGCGAACACCGGGGAGCTGTTTTTT
d_gene: NA
v_gene: TRBV7-3
j_gene: TRBJ2-2
abundance: few

CDR3aa: CASGHGNTGELFF
CDR3nt: TGTGCCAGCGGGCACGGAAACACCGGGGAGCTGTTTTTT
d_gene: NA
v_gene: TRBV7-3
j_gene: TRBJ2-2
abundance: few

CDR3aa: CASSPRLAGDLVEQFF
CDR3nt: TGTGCCAGCAGCCCCAGACTAGCGGGGGATCTCGTAGAGCAGTTCTTC
d_gene: TRBD2
v_gene: TRBV7-2
j_gene: TRBJ2-1
abundance: NA

CDR3aa: CATSSTRDNYNEQFF
CDR3nt: TGTGCCACCAGTTCTACCAGAGACAACTACAATGAGCAGTTCTTC
d_gene: NA
v_gene: TRBV24-1
j_gene: TRBJ2-1
abundance: few

CDR3aa: CASSQDGTVSNQPQHF
CDR3nt: TGTGCCAGCAGCCAAGATGGGACAGTGAGCAATCAGCCCCAGCATTTT
d_gene: TRBD1
v_gene: TRBV4-2
j_gene: TRBJ1-5
abundance: NA

CDR3aa: CASSLGSSTGADTQYF
CDR3nt: TGTGCCAGCAGTTTAGGGTCCAGCACTGGCGCAGATACGCAGTATTTT
d_gene: NA
v_gene: TRBV12-3/TRBV12-4
j_gene: TRBJ2-3
abundance: NA

CDR3aa: CASSAGLAGAQETQYF
CDR3nt: TGTGCCAGCAGCGCGGGACTAGCGGGAGCCCAAGAGACCCAGTACTTC
d_gene: TRBD2
v_gene: TRBV9
j_gene: TRBJ2-5
abundance: few

CDR3aa: CASSLVGRAPYQETQYF
CDR3nt: TGTGCCAGCAGCTTGGTGGGGCGGGCCCCGTACCAAGAGACCCAGTACTTC
d_gene: NA
v_gene: TRBV5-4
j_gene: TRBJ2-5
abundance: NA

CDR3aa: CASSMPGINYGYTF
CDR3nt: TGTGCCAGCAGTATGCCCGGGATTAACTATGGCTACACCTTC
d_gene: NA
v_gene: TRBV12-3/TRBV12-4
j_gene: TRBJ1-2
abundance: NA

CDR3aa: CASSWEASGRFEQFF
CDR3nt: TGTGCCAGCAGCTGGGAGGCTAGCGGGAGGTTCGAGCAGTTCTTC
d_gene: TRBD2
v_gene: TRBV6-1
j_gene: TRBJ2-1
abundance: NA

CDR3aa: CSARGYNEQFF
CDR3nt: TGCAGTGCTAGAGGTTACAATGAGCAGTTCTTC
d_gene: NA
v_gene: TRBV20-1
j_gene: TRBJ2-1
abundance: many

CDR3aa: CASSLATDRGTEAFF
CDR3nt: TGCGCCAGCAGCTTGGCCACGGACAGAGGCACTGAAGCTTTCTTT
d_gene: NA
v_gene: TRBV5-1
j_gene: TRBJ1-1
abundance: few

CDR3aa: CASSWNIRNTGELFF
CDR3nt: TGTGCCAGCAGTTGGAACATCCGTAACACCGGGGAGCTGTTTTTT
d_gene: NA
v_gene: TRBV28
j_gene: TRBJ2-2
abundance: few